These 30 T cell receptor beta chains share one sample of origin, sequenced in a study of regulatory T cells in long-lasting Graves disease. The time point is: newly diagnosed GD, antithyroid drugs for less than 3 months. PBMC RNA was the source of the TCR library. In building TCR beta libraries, iRepertoire HTBI primers were used together with Arm-PCR of CDR3 regions. TCRdb re-called the multiplex PCR reads with MiXCR, one entry per CDR3 protein. The sample lists about 620,000 distinct CDR3 sequences, 16% seen once, with 15% to 20% in the top ten. These data were also filed under a second study, of T cells in Graves' hyperthyroidism and ophthalmopathy.

This specimen was peripheral blood mononuclear cells (PBMCs), taken at new diagnosis, from a patient treated with antithyroid drugs. All receptors derive from a woman in her 30s with Graves disease.

This chain links TRBV29-1 with TRBJ2-3; TRBD2 is a possible D gene (6 bases). This CDR3 spans 13 amino acids. Deletions cut 7 bases from V and 2 bases from J, with 13 bases between. Germline V lookup: CDR1 SQVTM, CDR2 ANQGSEA. The CDR3 loop is CSAKRGNTDTQYF. The CDR3 DNA sequence: TGCAGCGCCAAACGGGGGAACACAGATACGCAGTATTTT.

This clonotype was observed many times. V and J are TRBV5-1 and TRBJ1-2, with TRBD1 matching over 11 bases. The CDR3 spans 16 residues. The germline CDR1 and CDR2 sequences are SGHRS and YFSETQ. V shed 0 bases, J shed 4 bases, and the junction held 5 bases outside the gene matches. The DNA for the CDR3 is TGCGCCAGCAGCTTGGGCGGACAGGGGGCAGTCTATGGCTACACCTTC. This encodes CASSLGGQGAVYGYTF. Variable domain in full (rest from reference TRBV5-1 and TRBJ1-2): KAGVTQTPRYLIKTRGQQVTLSCSPISGHRSVSWYQQTPGQGLQFLFEYFSETQRNKGNFPGRFSGRQFSNSRSEMNVSTLELGDSALYLCASSLGGQGAVYGYTFGSGTRLTVV.

Note on this clonotype: Given a much more abundant clone one base away, this may be a read error. The V and J genes are TRBV6-1 and TRBJ2-1; 9 nucleotides match TRBD2. This CDR3 region has 15 residues. The germline V gene encodes CDR1 MNHNS and CDR2 SASEGT. In nucleotides, the CDR3 is TGTGCCAGCATCTCCGCGGGAGGGGTTTACAATGGGCAGTTCTTC. Amino acids: CASISAGGVYNGQFF.

This clonotype turned up a few times. The chain is built from TRBV6-5 and TRBJ1-1; 7 bases match TRBD1. There are 13 residues in the CDR3. Germline V CDR1 and CDR2: MNHEY, SVGAGI. V trimming: 3 bases; J trimming: 4 bases; junction bases outside the gene matches: 2. For the CDR3, the DNA is TGTGCCAGCAGTTATAGGACAGGCACTGAAGCTTTCTTT. The encoded protein is CASSYRTGTEAFF.

This clonotype was counted only a few times. The rearrangement joins TRBV11-2 to TRBJ1-6; D remains unclear. The V end lost 0 bases, the J end lost 6 bases, and 12 bases lay between the germline ends. Germline loops: CDR1 SGHAT, CDR2 FQNNGV. The CDR3 totals 16 residues. The CDR3 protein is CASSLEGGISNSPLHF. The CDR3 nucleotides read TGTGCCAGCAGCTTAGAAGGTGGTATTAGTAATTCACCCCTCCACTTT. Looking up the rest from reference TRBV11-2 and TRBJ1-6 gives the full variable domain: EAGVAQSPRYKIIEKRQSVAFWCNPISGHATLYWYQQILGQGPKLLIQFQNNGVVDDSQLPKDRFSAERLKGVDSTLKIQPAKLEDSAVYLCASSLEGGISNSPLHFGNGTRLTVT.

The rearrangement uses TRBV3-1 and TRBJ1-4; 8 nucleotides match TRBD1. V trimming: 0 bases; J trimming: 7 bases; junction bases outside the gene matches: 4. Germline V gene lookup returns CDR1 LGHDT and CDR2 YNNKEL (reference sequence). This CDR3 has 15 residues. CDR3 residues: CASSQEGGQVEKLFF. In DNA, the CDR3 is TGTGCCAGCAGCCAAGAGGGGGGACAGGTTGAAAAACTGTTTTTT.

J is TRBJ2-1 and V is TRBV11-3, with 13 nucleotides matching TRBD2. With V trimmed by 5 bases and J by 9 bases, 7 bases remained unmatched. The germline gives CDR1 SGHNT, CDR2 YENEEA. The length of the CDR3 is 15 residues. The CDR3 region is CASSTGTSGITEQFF. The DNA of the CDR3 is TGTGCCAGCAGCACCGGGACTAGCGGGATCACTGAGCAGTTCTTC.

This clonotype was seen ten or more times. The chain employs TRBV30 and TRBJ2-7, with D possibly TRBD2 on 5 matching bases. V dropped 3 bases and J dropped 2 bases, with 14 bases sitting between them. The CDR3 runs to 14 residues. Germline CDR1 GTSNPN, CDR2 SVGIG (reference sequence). The CDR3 loop is CAWRRADPTYEQYF. The CDR3 region has the DNA TGTGCCTGGAGAAGAGCGGACCCAACCTACGAGCAGTACTTC. The entire variable domain, with the rest obtained from reference TRBV30 and TRBJ2-7, is as follows: SQTIHQWPATLVQPVGSPLSLECTVEGTSNPNLYWYRQAAGRGLQLLFYSVGIGQISSEVPQNLSASRPQDRQFILSSKKLLLSDSGFYLCAWRRADPTYEQYFGPGTRLTVT.

The chain uses TRBV6-2 or TRBV6-3 and TRBJ2-2; no reliable D call. CDR3 length: 10 amino acids. The V end lost 10 bases, the J end lost 7 bases, and 7 bases lay between the germline ends. Germline values: CDR1 MNHEY, CDR2 SVGEGT. The CDR3: CATTHGELFF. CDR3 nucleotides: TGTGCCACCACCCACGGGGAGCTGTTTTTT.

This clonotype has ten or more counts. The chain links TRBV7-2 to TRBJ2-2; TRBD2 aligns across 7 bases. Germline V lookup: CDR1 SGHTA, CDR2 FQGNSA. This CDR3 region has 17 residues. V dropped 5 bases and J dropped 6; count of bases not matched to a gene: 15. This chain's CDR3 is CASSLIAREAVAGELFF. DNA of the CDR3: TGTGCCAGCAGCCTTATCGCCCGGGAGGCGGTCGCCGGGGAGCTGTTTTTT.

The V call is TRBV7-3, the J call TRBJ2-5; 9 nucleotides match TRBD1. There are 15 residues in the CDR3. CDR1 is SGHTA and CDR2 is FQGTGA in the germline V gene. J gave up 3 bases and V 5 bases, and 7 bases lay outside the gene matches. CDR3: CASSRTGAPEETQYF. The CDR3 nucleotides read TGTGCCAGCAGCCGGACAGGGGCGCCCGAAGAGACCCAGTACTTC.

To note about this clonotype: A much larger clone lies one base from this, so it may be a read error. The chain joins TRBV12-3 or TRBV12-4 to TRBJ1-5; no definite D call. The CDR3 runs to 14 residues. DNA of the CDR3: TGTGCCGGCAGTTTCGGCGCTAGCAATCAGCCCCAGCATTTT. Its protein product is CAGSFGASNQPQHF.

This clonotype showed up just a few times. The V and J genes are TRBV19 and TRBJ2-5, with TRBD2 identical over 14 bases. CDR1 is LNHDA and CDR2 is SQIVND in the germline V gene (reference sequence). With V trimmed by 5 bases and J by 3 bases, 5 bases remained unmatched. The CDR3 is 16 amino acids. The CDR3 sequence is CASSARLAGGEETQYF. CDR3 nucleotide sequence: TGTGCCAGTAGTGCCCGACTAGCGGGAGGGGAAGAGACCCAGTACTTC.

V and J are TRBV27 and TRBJ1-6; TRBD1 is a possible D gene (5 bases). The CDR3 loop spans 14 amino acids. V was clipped by 4 bases and J by 6 bases, with 10 bases between them. The germline V gene encodes CDR1 MNHEY and CDR2 SMNVEV (reference sequence). The CDR3 region is CASSSGRLNSPLHF. For the CDR3, the DNA is TGTGCCAGCAGTTCGGGACGGCTTAATTCACCCCTCCACTTT.

There are many counts of this clonotype. The chain couples TRBV28 to TRBJ2-7; D perhaps matches TRBD2 (6 bases). The V gene's germline CDR1 is MDHEN and CDR2 SYDVKM. The CDR3 sequence is 14 residues long. Trimming cost V 7 bases and J 7 bases, with 20 bases left between them. Here the CDR3 DNA reads TGTGCCAGCAAACCTCCCGGGGGAAAAGGGGAGCAGTACTTC. It codes for CASKPPGGKGEQYF.

This clonotype was picked up a small number of times. The chain is built from TRBV7-2 and TRBJ1-6, with D possibly matching TRBD1 (6 bases). This CDR3 region has 15 residues. Germline V gives CDR1 SGHTA, CDR2 FQGNSA. The V gene lost 2 bases and the J gene lost 7 bases, with 12 bases spanning the gap. As DNA, the CDR3 is TGTGCCAGCAGCTTACGGGGGCAACAAAATTCACCCCTCCACTTT. Residues: CASSLRGQQNSPLHF.

In this sample, this clonotype turned up a few times. This sequence joins TRBV4-1 and TRBJ1-2, with D unclear. Germline V gene lookup returns CDR1 MGHRA and CDR2 YSYEKL. This CDR3 is 13 amino acids long. Between the trimmed V and J ends, which lost 5 bases and 3 bases, there was a span of 10 bases. This chain's CDR3 is CASSKTEDYGYTF. CDR3 DNA sequence: TGCGCCAGCAGCAAGACCGAAGACTATGGCTACACCTTC.

The rearrangement joins TRBV6-4 to TRBJ1-1; weak D call: TRBD1 (5 bases). CDR1 and CDR2 (germline): MRHNA, SNTAGT. CDR3 size: 12 residues. The ends were cut back, 7 bases at V and 6 bases at J, with 12 bases in the middle. CDR3 protein: CASTLRGPEAFF. CDR3 coding DNA: TGTGCCAGCACCCTCCGGGGACCTGAAGCTTTCTTT.

Ten or more counts support this clonotype. The rearrangement uses TRBV6-1 and TRBJ1-2; possibly TRBD1 for D (6 bases). Germline lookup yields CDR1 MNHNS and CDR2 SASEGT. The CDR3 has 15 residues. The V gene lost 1 base and the J gene lost 4 bases, with 13 bases spanning the gap. CDR3 in DNA: TGTGCCAGCAGTGAAGGGGGGGGCAGGTTCTATGGCTACACCTTC. The encoded protein is CASSEGGGRFYGYTF.

The V gene is TRBV6-2 or TRBV6-3, the J gene TRBJ2-1; the D call may be TRBD1 or TRBD2 (6 bases each). Looked up from germline, CDR1 is MNHEY and CDR2 is SVGEGT. CDR3 length equals 17 residues. Deletions cut 6 bases from V and 2 bases from J, with 20 bases between. The CDR3 region has the DNA TGTGCCAGCAGCTTGACTGGAACCGGGGGCCCCTACAATGAGCAGTTCTTC. Its translation is CASSLTGTGGPYNEQFF.

The chain is built from TRBV30 and TRBJ2-1; D unclear. Trimming took 0 bases from V and 5 from J, leaving 11 bases between them. CDR3 size: 14 residues. CDR1 and CDR2 (germline): GTSNPN, SVGIG (reference sequence). CDR3 DNA: TGTGCCTGGAGTGTATTTCCCATCGACAATGAGCAGTTCTTC. This encodes CAWSVFPIDNEQFF. The full variable domain, with the rest looked up from reference TRBV30 and TRBJ2-1, is SQTIHQWPATLVQPVGSPLSLECTVEGTSNPNLYWYRQAAGRGLQLLFYSVGIGQISSEVPQNLSASRPQDRQFILSSKKLLLSDSGFYLCAWSVFPIDNEQFFGPGTRLTVL.

This clonotype was counted many times. The chain links TRBV2 to TRBJ1-4, with TRBD1 identical over 8 bases. V shed 6 bases, J shed 0 bases, and the junction held 0 bases outside the gene matches. Germline assignment: CDR1 SNHLY and CDR2 FYNNEI. The CDR3 totals 14 residues. The CDR3 bases are TGTGCCAGCAGGACAGGGGCAACTAATGAAAAACTGTTTTTT. Protein product: CASRTGATNEKLFF. Drawing the rest from reference TRBV2 and TRBJ1-4, the complete variable domain is EPEVTQTPSHQVTQMGQEVILRCVPISNHLYFYWYRQILGQKVEFLVSFYNNEISEKSEIFDDQFSVERPDGSNFTLKIRSTKLEDSAMYFCASRTGATNEKLFFGSGTQLSVL.

CDR3 sequence (DNA): TGTGCCAGCCTAAGTTACCGCAGGGGGAAGAAACCCGGGGAGCTGTTTTTT. The encoded protein is CASLSYRRGKKPGELFF. This chain joins TRBV28 and TRBJ2-2; 7 bases are shared with TRBD1. CDR1 MDHEN and CDR2 SYDVKM come from the germline V gene. There are 17 residues in the CDR3. Trimming removed 8 bases from V and 6 bases from J; junction bases left unmatched: 18.

About this clonotype: A much bigger clone sits one base away, suggesting this may be a read error. Because it lacks the conserved phenylalanine or tryptophan at the end, this CDR3 is likely a read error. The gene calls are TRBV6-2 or TRBV6-3 and TRBJ2-7; D remains ambiguous. Germline values: CDR1 MNHEY, CDR2 SVGEGT. Trimming took 6 bases from V and 0 from J, leaving 18 bases between them. This CDR3 comprises 16 residues. CDR3: CASSFASDDRSYEQYL. CDR3 nucleotides: TGTGCCAGCAGCTTCGCCTCGGACGATCGCTCCTACGAGCAGTACCTC.

The chain links TRBV3-1 to TRBJ2-2; D not resolved. The CDR3 is 19 amino acids. Germline CDR1 LGHDT, CDR2 YNNKEL (reference sequence). V was shortened by 1 base and J by 2 bases, with 20 bases between the two germline ends. The CDR3 region has the DNA TGTGCCAGCAGCCAAGCTAGTTTACCCGGCTACAAAAACACCGGGGAGCTGTTTTTT. Translation: CASSQASLPGYKNTGELFF.

This clonotype was detected many times. This chain joins TRBV7-8 and TRBJ2-5; possible D gene TRBD2, 6 bases. The CDR3 covers 15 residues. Per germline, CDR1 SGHVS and CDR2 FQNEAQ. Deletions cut 8 bases from V and 5 bases from J, with 21 bases between. The CDR3 region is CASLGRRGRMETQYF. In DNA form, the CDR3 reads TGTGCCAGCTTAGGGAGGCGGGGACGGATGGAGACCCAGTACTTC.

The table lists this clonotype with a few counts. The chain joins TRBV5-1 to TRBJ1-4; D is ambiguous. Germline-derived CDR1 and CDR2 are SGHRS and YFSETQ. V dropped 7 bases and J dropped 8 bases, with 12 bases sitting between them. This CDR3 has 12 residues. CDR3 residues: CASAGNGEKLFF. CDR3 DNA: TGCGCCAGCGCTGGAAACGGGGAAAAACTGTTTTTT.

Ten or more counts support this clonotype. The chain links TRBV10-3 to TRBJ1-2, with 9 bases lining up with TRBD1. This CDR3 spans 15 amino acids. Germline values: CDR1 ENHRY, CDR2 SYGVKD. With 6 bases clipped from V and 3 bases from J, the junction kept 8 bases outside the gene matches. DNA of the CDR3: TGTGCCATCAGCCAACCCGGGACAGGGCACTATGGCTACACCTTC. This codes for CAISQPGTGHYGYTF.

The V gene is TRBV2, the J gene TRBJ2-4; D may correspond to TRBD1 or TRBD2 (5 bases each). V was cut by 7 bases and J by 5 bases, with 15 bases left in between. The length of the CDR3 is 14 residues. The germline gives CDR1 SNHLY, CDR2 FYNNEI. CDR3 sequence: CASMGWGTQNIQYF. Written as DNA, the CDR3 is TGTGCCAGCATGGGTTGGGGGACCCAAAACATTCAGTACTTC.

This clonotype has at least ten counts. The chain combines TRBV20-1 with TRBJ2-7; D perhaps matches TRBD2 (6 bases). The CDR3 runs 14 residues. V lost 3 bases, J lost 3 bases, and 15 bases lay in between. The germline gives CDR1 DFQATT, CDR2 SNEGSKA (reference sequence). CDR3 sequence: CSARAAREFYEQYF. The CDR3, as DNA: TGCAGTGCTAGGGCCGCCCGGGAGTTCTACGAGCAGTACTTC.